This T cell receptor beta chain was recorded in a study of regulatory T cells in long-lasting Graves disease. V shed 6 bases, J shed 3 bases, and the junction held 11 bases outside the gene matches. CDR3 size: 16 residues. The V gene's germline CDR1 is MNHEY and CDR2 SVGEGT. This clonotype was detected only a few times. Antigen specificity is unknown. Time point: persistent/refractory GD, antithyroid drugs over 5 years with positive TRAb. RNA isolated from PBMCs was used to make the TCR library. Through Arm-PCR of CDR3 regions and iRepertoire HTBI primers, TCR beta libraries were built. Under the authors' procedure: Gene usage covered 62 TRBV and roughly 14 TRBJ segments. MiXCR, run by TCRdb on the multiplex PCR reads, gives a single entry per CDR3 protein. Clone size and V and J calls follow TCRdb, not the original study. The sample records nearly 350,000 distinct CDR3 sequences, roughly a fifth being singletons.

The study, taken as a whole, reports: The study found TRBV28, TRBJ1-2 and TRBJ2-5 favored in persistent disease. Authors noted too few samples as a limitation. Thyroid tissue was not sampled; only peripheral blood was.

This receptor was obtained from a female donor with Graves disease. The chain uses TRBV6-2 or TRBV6-3 and TRBJ1-5, with TRBD1 identical over 7 bases. The material was peripheral blood mononuclear cells (PBMCs), obtained when the disease was refractory, from a patient treated with antithyroid drugs. The CDR3 sequence is CASSPGNRGSNQPQHF. In DNA form, the CDR3 reads TGTGCCAGCAGCCCGGGGAACAGGGGTTCCAATCAGCCCCAGCATTTT.